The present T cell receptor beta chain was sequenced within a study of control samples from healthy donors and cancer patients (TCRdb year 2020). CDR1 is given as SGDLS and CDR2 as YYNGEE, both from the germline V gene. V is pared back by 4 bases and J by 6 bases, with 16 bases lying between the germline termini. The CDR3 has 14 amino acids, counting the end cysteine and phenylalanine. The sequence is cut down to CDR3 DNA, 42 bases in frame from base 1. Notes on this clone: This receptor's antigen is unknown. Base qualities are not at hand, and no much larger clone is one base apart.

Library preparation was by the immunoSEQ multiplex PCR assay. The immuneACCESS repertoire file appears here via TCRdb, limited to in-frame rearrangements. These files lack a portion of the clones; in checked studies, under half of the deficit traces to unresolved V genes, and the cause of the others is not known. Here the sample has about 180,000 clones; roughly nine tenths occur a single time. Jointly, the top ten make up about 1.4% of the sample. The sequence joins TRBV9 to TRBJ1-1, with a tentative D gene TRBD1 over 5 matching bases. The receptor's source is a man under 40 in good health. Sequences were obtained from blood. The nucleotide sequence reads TGTGCCAGCAGCCGGACATCCGTCGGGGCTGAAGCTTTCTTT. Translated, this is CASSRTSVGAEAFF.